These 27 T cell receptor beta chains originate from one sample sequenced in a study of regulatory T cells in long-lasting Graves disease (dated by TCRdb to about 2021). The time point label corresponds to: newly diagnosed GD, antithyroid drugs for less than 3 months. RNA was extracted from PBMCs in TRIzol for both TCR sequencing and RNA sequencing. The method behind the library was multiplex PCR. Sequencing instrument: Illumina HiSeq 4000. iRepertoire HTBI primers and Arm-PCR amplification of CDR3 regions were used to construct TCR beta libraries. Through fastp at Q25 and MiXCR, TCRdb rebuilt clones from the public reads, retaining in-frame beta chains. One record per CDR3 amino acid sequence lists the most common genes and DNA. This sample comprises under 500,000 distinct CDR3 sequences, around 17% of them detected only once. Of the sample, roughly 10% is held by the ten largest clones. The sample also formed part of further work on T cells in Graves' hyperthyroidism and ophthalmopathy.

The sample in question was peripheral blood mononuclear cells (PBMCs), obtained at new diagnosis, from a patient treated with antithyroid drugs. The receptor set was obtained from a woman aged 25-40 years with Graves disease. Donor details come from another sample of the same person, matched by shared clones.

In its sample, this clonotype was seen a few times. The J gene is TRBJ2-2, the V gene TRBV24-1; weak D call: TRBD2 (6 bases). The CDR3 spans 15 residues. Germline V gene data show CDR1 as KGHDR and CDR2 as SFDVKD. V was trimmed by 9 bases and J by 3 bases, leaving 16 bases between them. The CDR3 coding sequence is TGTGCCACCGGTGCGGAGGGTCGAGACACCGGGGAGCTGTTTTTT. It codes for CATGAEGRDTGELFF.

Comment on this clonotype: Only one base separates this from a far larger clonotype, so it likely reflects a read error. J is TRBJ2-3 and V is TRBV6-2 or TRBV6-3; 12 bases are a match to TRBD1. Per the germline V gene, CDR1 is MNHEY and CDR2 is SVGEGT. V dropped 6 bases and J dropped 10; count of bases not matched to a gene: 14. The CDR3 totals 16 residues. The CDR3 reads CASSYMGTGGDDAQYF. The CDR3 region has the DNA TGTGCCAGCAGCTACATGGGGACAGGGGGCGACGATGCGCAGTATTTT.

This clonotype was seen ten or more times. The rearrangement uses TRBV7-2 and TRBJ2-1, with 12 bases lining up with TRBD2. Germline CDR1 is SGHTA and CDR2 is FQGNSA. The CDR3 extends over 19 amino acids. V lost 2 bases and J lost 6; bases outside the gene matches: 14. DNA of the CDR3: TGTGCCAGCAGCTTAAAGGTCGTCCTAGCGGGAGGGCCCAGCAATGAGCAGTTCTTC. Its protein product is CASSLKVVLAGGPSNEQFF.

The table lists this clonotype with many counts. This chain links TRBV11-2 with TRBJ2-1; the match to TRBD2 covers 7 bases. Germline CDR1 SGHAT, CDR2 FQNNGV. The V gene end was trimmed by 4 bases and the J gene end by 6 bases; junction bases not matched to a gene: 15. This CDR3 has 17 amino acids. The CDR3 nucleotides are TGTGCCAGCAGCTCGCCCCGGTGGGCGGGAGTTGCCAATGAGCAGTTCTTC. It is translated as CASSSPRWAGVANEQFF.

The gene calls are TRBV29-1 and TRBJ2-1; D uncertain. The CDR3 has 14 residues. V was shortened by 4 bases and J by 0 bases, with 10 bases between the two germline ends. The germline gives CDR1 SQVTM, CDR2 ANQGSEA. The CDR3 bases are TGCAGCGTTGTAGAGTCTAGCTCCTACAATGAGCAGTTCTTC. As protein: CSVVESSSYNEQFF.

This clonotype was picked up many times. CDR3 DNA sequence: TGCGCCAGCAGCTGGGGACACACAGATACGCAGTATTTT. The encoded protein is CASSWGHTDTQYF. The V and J genes are TRBV5-1 and TRBJ2-3; a weak D match, TRBD1 (6 bases). The CDR3 has 13 residues. CDR1 is SGHRS and CDR2 is YFSETQ in the germline V gene. Trimming removed 3 bases from V and 2 bases from J, with 7 bases in between.

This clonotype was picked up many times. V usage is TRBV5-8 and J usage is TRBJ2-7; 13 nucleotides match TRBD2. Germline CDR1 SGHTS, CDR2 YDEGEE. The CDR3 is made up of 15 amino acids. J was trimmed by 2 bases and V by 2 bases; bases with no gene match: 1. The CDR3 nucleotides read TGTGCCAGCAGCTTCGGGACTAGCGGGACCTACGAGCAGTACTTC. Translation gives CASSFGTSGTYEQYF.

This clonotype was picked up many times. The chain couples TRBV5-1 to TRBJ2-2, with TRBD1 identical over 7 bases. The germline CDR1 and CDR2 sequences are SGHRS and YFSETQ. The CDR3 has 16 amino acids. The V gene end was trimmed by 0 bases and the J gene end by 3 bases; junction bases not matched to a gene: 5. This CDR3 reads CASSLAWDRDTGELFF. The DNA of the CDR3 is TGCGCCAGCAGCTTGGCCTGGGACAGAGACACCGGGGAGCTGTTTTTT.

The chain couples TRBV3-1 to TRBJ2-7; 10 nucleotides match TRBD2. After removal of 4 bases from V and 3 bases from J, the junction contained 9 bases not matched to a gene. The CDR3 consists of 16 residues. Looked up from germline, CDR1 is LGHDT and CDR2 is YNNKEL (reference sequence). Here the CDR3 DNA reads TGTGCCAGCAGCCCCTCCCAGCTAGCGGGAGTCTACGAGCAGTACTTC. Amino acids: CASSPSQLAGVYEQYF.

Only a few counts were recorded for this clonotype. The chain has TRBV19 and TRBJ2-3, with D uncertain. The J call may be mistaken, given a closer DNA end match to TRBJ1-1. CDR1 and CDR2 from the germline V gene are LNHDA and SQIVND (reference sequence). The CDR3 is 12 amino acids. CDR3 residues: CASSMGKTEAFF. Here the CDR3 DNA reads TGTGCCAGTAGTATGGGGAAGACTGAAGCTTTCTTT.

There are a few counts of this clonotype. V usage is TRBV9 and J usage is TRBJ2-1; possibly TRBD2 for D (6 bases). The germline CDR1 and CDR2 sequences are SGDLS and YYNGEE. V was pared by 0 bases and J by 5 bases, with 12 bases between. This CDR3 region has 15 residues. As DNA, the CDR3 is TGTGCCAGCAGCGTAGAGGTAGCGGAAAACAATGAGCAGTTCTTC. Its protein product is CASSVEVAENNEQFF.

This clonotype was counted ten times or more. This sequence joins TRBV6-2 or TRBV6-3 and TRBJ2-7; D unclear. The CDR3 is 12 amino acids. The germline gives CDR1 MNHEY, CDR2 SVGEGT. The germline V and J ends were trimmed by 2 bases and 4 bases, with 6 bases remaining between them. The CDR3 reads CASSYTHYEQYF. The CDR3 nucleotides are TGTGCCAGCAGTTACACTCATTACGAGCAGTACTTC.

As for this clonotype: It may be a read error: a sequence one base away is much more abundant. The gene calls are TRBV20-1 and TRBJ1-1; D gene ambiguous. Trimming removed 0 bases from V and 1 base from J, with 15 bases in between. The CDR3 runs to 16 residues. Germline V lookup: CDR1 DFQATT, CDR2 SNEGSKA (reference sequence). CDR3 nucleotide sequence: TGCAGTGCTAGAGACCCAGTTCAATCCGAGAACACTGAAGCTTTCTTT. Translation: CSARDPVQSENTEAFF.

This clonotype has ten or more counts. The chain has TRBV28 and TRBJ2-4; D is undetermined. The CDR3 runs to 14 residues. With 1 base removed from V and 4 bases from J, the gap between germline ends came to 8 bases. Germline V gene sequence: CDR1 MDHEN, CDR2 SYDVKM. The CDR3 DNA follows: TGTGCCAGCAGTTTATCAGGTCAGAAAAACATTCAGTACTTC. Encoded protein: CASSLSGQKNIQYF.

The V and J genes are TRBV5-1 and TRBJ2-5; 9 bases are shared with TRBD1. There are 15 residues in the CDR3. V gave up 7 bases and J gave up 5 bases; unmatched junction bases: 12. Per germline, CDR1 SGHRS and CDR2 YFSETQ. The CDR3 DNA reads as TGCGCCAGCTATCCTGAACAGGGGGCAGGGGAGACCCAGTACTTC. Translated, it gives CASYPEQGAGETQYF.

The chain couples TRBV2 to TRBJ1-2; TRBD1 agrees at 10 bases. The V gene's germline CDR1 is SNHLY and CDR2 FYNNEI. The CDR3 length is 14 residues. V gave up 6 bases and J gave up 2 bases; unmatched junction bases: 3. This chain's CDR3 is CASRGTGENYGYTF. The CDR3, as DNA: TGTGCCAGCAGGGGGACAGGGGAGAACTATGGCTACACCTTC.

The V call is TRBV28, the J call TRBJ1-5; 7 bases are a match to TRBD1. Germline trimming cut 7 bases from V and 2 bases from J; bases unmatched to any gene: 11. This CDR3 is 16 amino acids long. CDR1 is MDHEN, CDR2 SYDVKM, per germline. CDR3 DNA sequence: TGTGCCAGCATCCCCTCTCAGGGGGAGGGCAATCAGCCCCAGCATTTT. Its translation is CASIPSQGEGNQPQHF.

With regard to this clonotype: The germline gene is not matched at one end of the junction; a read error may be the cause. The gene calls are TRBV4-1 and TRBJ1-5; TRBD1 is a possible D gene (5 bases). Per the germline V gene, CDR1 is MGHRA and CDR2 is YSYEKL. The CDR3 is made up of 15 amino acids. The CDR3 region is CANSQVEGEDQPQHF. In DNA form, the CDR3 reads TGCGCCAACAGCCAAGTTGAAGGGGAGGATCAGCCCCAGCATTTT.

Comment on this clonotype: The junction and the germline gene differ at one end; a read error may be behind it. The chain couples TRBV6-1 to TRBJ1-3, with D unclear. The CDR3 has 17 amino acids. Germline CDR1 reads MNHNS; CDR2 reads SASEGT. CDR3 in amino acids: CASREDRPRHSGNTIYF. Written as DNA, the CDR3 is TGTGCCAGCCGTGAGGACCGACCAAGGCACTCTGGAAACACCATATATTTT.

Ten or more counts support this clonotype. The chain has TRBV27 and TRBJ2-3; 7 bases are a match to TRBD2. With V trimmed by 5 bases and J by 2 bases, 7 bases remained unmatched. Germline V CDR1 and CDR2: MNHEY, SMNVEV (reference sequence). This CDR3 is 15 amino acids long. CDR3 protein: CASSPLADNTDTQYF. CDR3 nucleotides: TGTGCCAGCAGTCCCCTAGCGGATAACACAGATACGCAGTATTTT.

This clonotype was found many times. The chain has TRBV7-3 and TRBJ2-1, with D unclear. This CDR3 has 14 residues. V was shortened by 2 bases and J by 5 bases, with 10 bases between the two germline ends. Germline V gene lookup returns CDR1 SGHTA and CDR2 FQGTGA. The DNA for the CDR3 is TGTGCCAGCAGCTTAGACCGAATCGACAATGAGCAGTTCTTC. Its protein product is CASSLDRIDNEQFF.

The chain is built from TRBV19 and TRBJ2-7; a possible D gene is TRBD1 (6 bases). This CDR3 spans 16 amino acids. The germline V gene encodes CDR1 LNHDA and CDR2 SQIVND (reference sequence). V lost 3 bases and J lost 2, with 17 bases in between. As DNA, the CDR3 is TGTGCCAGTAGTATGTTGGGGGCGCGCAACACCTACGAGCAGTACTTC. Amino acid sequence: CASSMLGARNTYEQYF.

This clonotype was counted at least ten times. V usage is TRBV7-9 and J usage is TRBJ2-7; TRBD2 matches 13 bases. CDR3 length equals 15 residues. With V trimmed by 3 bases and J by 3 bases, 2 bases remained unmatched. Germline V gene data show CDR1 as SEHNR and CDR2 as FQNEAQ (reference sequence). CDR3 sequence reads: CASSLTSGRFYEQYF. The CDR3 region has the DNA TGTGCCAGCAGCTTGACTAGCGGGAGGTTCTACGAGCAGTACTTC.

The chain recombines TRBV7-2 with TRBJ1-1, with D possibly TRBD1 on 5 matching bases. Germline CDR1 reads SGHTA; CDR2 reads FQGNSA. V lost 2 bases and J 3 bases, leaving 13 bases between the germline ends. This CDR3 comprises 15 residues. In nucleotides, the CDR3 is TGTGCCAGCAGCTTAAATTTTGGGGCCGACACTGAAGCTTTCTTT. This sequence encodes CASSLNFGADTEAFF. Full variable domain (outside the CDR3, taken from reference TRBV7-2 and TRBJ1-1): GAGVSQSPSNKVTEKGKDVELRCDPISGHTALYWYRQSLGQGLEFLIYFQGNSAPDKSGLPSDRFSAERTGGSVSTLTIQRTQQEDSAVYLCASSLNFGADTEAFFGQGTRLTVV.

This clonotype was seen a handful of times. The chain has TRBV30 and TRBJ2-4; 7 nucleotides match TRBD1. Trimming took 3 bases from V and 1 from J; bases not matched to a gene: 12. This CDR3 comprises 17 residues. Per the germline V gene, CDR1 is GTSNPN and CDR2 is SVGIG (reference sequence). The CDR3 coding sequence is TGTGCCTGGAGCCCCCCGACAGGGTCCGTTGCCAAAAACATTCAGTACTTC. Residues: CAWSPPTGSVAKNIQYF.

This clonotype was seen only a few times. V is TRBV6-2 or TRBV6-3 and J is TRBJ2-1, with D possibly being TRBD1 (5 bases). The CDR3 loop spans 14 amino acids. The germline V gene has CDR1 MNHEY and CDR2 SVGEGT. Trimming removed 5 bases at V and 9 bases at J, with 17 bases between. The chain's CDR3 is CASSEGLAGFEQFF. CDR3 nucleotides: TGTGCCAGCAGTGAAGGTTTAGCAGGGTTTGAGCAGTTCTTC.

There are many counts of this clonotype. The gene calls are TRBV20-1 and TRBJ2-1, with 12 nucleotides matching TRBD2. V gave up 4 bases and J gave up 9 bases; unmatched junction bases: 16. The length of the CDR3 is 17 residues. Germline V lookup: CDR1 DFQATT, CDR2 SNEGSKA (reference sequence). The CDR3 DNA reads TGCAGTGCTAACCTAGCGGGAGGGCCAGGGGATTGGGGTGAGCAGTTCTTC. This gives the protein CSANLAGGPGDWGEQFF.